This TCR beta chain emerged from a study of cytomegalovirus exposure and HLA in healthy donors. General study points: For TCR beta chains, V- and J-gene trimming was later linked to a missense DCLRE1C variant. Researchers reported that a few CMV-associated chains were confirmed in vitro as CMV antigen-specific.

Turning to this clone: The antigen is unknown.

Despite likely unrecorded immune exposures, the donors were nominally healthy at the time of sampling. A multiplex PCR was run with 60 Vbeta primers and 13 Jbeta primers. Using immunoSEQ multiplex PCR, the repertoire was profiled, and TCRdb retains in-frame clones only, with some absent. The sample includes 150,000 to 200,000 clones, roughly 84% of them seen just once. This CDR3 contains 16 residues. Per the germline V gene, CDR1 is SGHTA and CDR2 is FQGTGA. V lost 6 bases and J lost 1, with 15 bases in between. Sample: PBMCs. The chain couples TRBV7-3 to TRBJ2-2; tentatively, D is TRBD1 (5 bases). The TCR sequence derives from a man between 18 and 35 years old in good health and CMV-seropositive. The CDR3 loop is CASSFDRAVNTGELFF. CDR3 nucleotides: TGTGCCAGCAGTTTCGACAGAGCTGTGAACACCGGGGAGCTGTTTTTT.